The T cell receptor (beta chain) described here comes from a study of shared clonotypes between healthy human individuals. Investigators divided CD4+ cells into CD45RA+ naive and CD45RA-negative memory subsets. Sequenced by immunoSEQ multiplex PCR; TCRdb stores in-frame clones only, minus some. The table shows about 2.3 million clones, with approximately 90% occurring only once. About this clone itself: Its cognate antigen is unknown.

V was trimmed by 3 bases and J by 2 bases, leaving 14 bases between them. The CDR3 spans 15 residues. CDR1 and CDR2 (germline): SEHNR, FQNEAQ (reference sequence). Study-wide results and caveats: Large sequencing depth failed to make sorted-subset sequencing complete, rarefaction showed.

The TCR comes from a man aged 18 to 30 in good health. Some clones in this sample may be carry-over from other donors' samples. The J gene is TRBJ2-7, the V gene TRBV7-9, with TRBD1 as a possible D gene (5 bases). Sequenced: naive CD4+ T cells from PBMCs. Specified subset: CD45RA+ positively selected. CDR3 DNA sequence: TGTGCCAGCAGCTTGACCAGGGATATTCCCTACGAGCAGTACTTC. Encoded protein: CASSLTRDIPYEQYF.